The entry below gives a single T cell receptor (beta chain) sequence along with its context. These data come from a study of T cell changes during pregnancy in multiple sclerosis. The CDR3 runs to 15 residues. V lost 6 bases, J lost 4 bases, and 10 bases stayed unmatched. The V gene's germline CDR1 is SGHTA and CDR2 FQGNSA. TCRdb keeps only in-frame clones here, not all; method: immunoSEQ multiplex PCR. In the table there are tens of thousands of clones, 85% to 95% of which are singletons. The receptor was isolated from a female donor with multiple sclerosis, enrolled in a pregnancy study. The sample here was peripheral blood, taken before pregnancy. The J gene is TRBJ2-7, the V gene TRBV7-2, with TRBD1 matching over 9 bases. CDR3 bases: TGTGCCAGCAGTGCCGAAGGACAGGGGTGGTACGAGCAGTACTTC. Translating it yields CASSAEGQGWYEQYF.